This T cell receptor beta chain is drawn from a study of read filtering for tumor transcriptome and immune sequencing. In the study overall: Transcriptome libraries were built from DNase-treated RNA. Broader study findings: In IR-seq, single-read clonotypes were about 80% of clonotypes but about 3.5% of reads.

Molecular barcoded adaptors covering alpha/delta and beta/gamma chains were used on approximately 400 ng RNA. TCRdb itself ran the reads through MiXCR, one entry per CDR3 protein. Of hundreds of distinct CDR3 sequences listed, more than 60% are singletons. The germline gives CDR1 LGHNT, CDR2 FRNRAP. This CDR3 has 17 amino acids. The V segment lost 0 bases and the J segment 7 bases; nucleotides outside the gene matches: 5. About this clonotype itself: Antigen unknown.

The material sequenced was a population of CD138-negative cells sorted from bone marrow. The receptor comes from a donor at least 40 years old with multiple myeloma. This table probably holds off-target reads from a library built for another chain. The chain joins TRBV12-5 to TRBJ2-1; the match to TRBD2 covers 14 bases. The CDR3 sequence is CASGLVPWTSGRNEQFF. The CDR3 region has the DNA TGTGCTAGTGGTTTGGTACCTTGGACTAGCGGGAGGAATGAGCAGTTCTTC.